One T cell receptor beta chain is described in this entry. What this receptor recognizes is not known. It has no much larger one-base neighbor in the sample; base qualities were not kept. Unstimulated CD4+ memory cells were also sequenced in three donor pairs, together with CD4+ naive, CD8+ TEMRA, CD8+ naive and CD8+ effector memory subsets. Sorted unstimulated T cells and proliferating T cells recovered from mixed lymphocyte reactions were subjected to TCRbeta CDR3 sequencing. Fresh whole blood from nine to ten HLA-typed healthy donors was used as the source from which PBMCs were isolated. The method behind the library was the immunoSEQ multiplex PCR assay. Approximately 100,000 TCR templates per sample were assayed on the deep sequencing platform. Genomic DNA extracted from sorted T cells was used for TCRbeta CDR3 sequencing. In the authors' own workflow: The R programming language was used for the clonal analysis of the TCRbeta CDR3 data. Unstimulated samples were compared with post-reaction CFSE-low samples to define alloreactive CD4+ and CD8+ clones. Regulatory or non-regulatory origin was assigned to alloreactive CD4+ clones by matching of sequences to sorted unstimulated Treg and non-Treg repertoires. TCRdb provides this immuneACCESS table in a form limited to in-frame rearrangements. Some clones are lacking; in checked studies, under half of them reflect an unresolved V gene, and why the rest are absent is not known. For V, J and clone size, that table is used; D and trimming come from the DNA. The sample records about 40,000 clones, about 90% of which are singletons. 0.25% of the sample rests with the top ten.

The data were taken from a study of siplizumab effects on memory and regulatory T cells (dated by TCRdb to about 2019). With regard to the full study: The study looked at the effect of siplizumab, an anti-CD2 antibody, on alloreactive T-cell subsets in allogeneic mixed lymphocyte reactions made from human PBMCs. Points the paper makes about the study in general: Because sequences at frequencies below about 10^-5 were poorly captured, only a minor fraction of alloreactive clones could be mapped back to unstimulated subsets. A naive or memory phenotype could not be assigned to roughly 75-96% of proliferating CD4+ or CD8+ clones. Siplizumab significantly lowered the cumulative frequency of alloreactive sequences that could be traced to unstimulated CD4+ memory T cells. Among mappable alloreactive CD4+ clones, an average Treg-derived fraction of about 69% was observed with siplizumab, compared with around 28% in control reactions. No functional confirmation was obtained for the suppressive function of proliferating Tregs from siplizumab cultures. Greater diversity appeared to be present in unstimulated naive T cells than in memory T cells, and a substantial contribution to the alloresponse seemed to be made by naive cells.

Its CDR3 holds 14 amino acids, cysteine through phenylalanine. Left in the record is the CDR3 DNA by itself, 42 bases read in frame from the first base. At the junction V is shortened by 2 bases and J by 5 bases, with 14 bases in between. CDR1 and CDR2 (SGHNT, YYREEE) derive from the germline V gene (reference sequence). Sequencing used naive CD4+ T cells sorted from blood. What this sample's cell subset or site label stands for: unstimulated naive T cells. The chain was built from TRBV5-4 and TRBJ2-7, with TRBD2 tentatively as D gene (6 bases match). The sequence was collected from a human donor in good health. The bases are TGTGCCAGCAGCTTTTTCGGGAGTACTCACGAGCAGTACTTC. Its protein product is CASSFFGSTHEQYF.